Below are 15 T cell receptor beta chains sequenced from a single sample in a study of T cell responses to AZD1222 COVID-19 vaccine. The data were produced by immunoSEQ multiplex PCR, yet TCRdb's version contains in-frame clones alone and is incomplete. The sample lists approximately 100,000 clones, about 90% occurring once. The sample here was peripheral blood, taken on day 0 of AZD1222 vaccination. The receptors stem from an adult in good health.

The CDR3 bases are TGTGCCAGCAGTCGACTAGCGACTCAAGAGACCCAGTACTTC. It encodes CASSRLATQETQYF. The chain has TRBV28 and TRBJ2-5; 8 positions match TRBD2. J gave up 2 bases and V 5 bases, and 4 bases lay outside the gene matches. The length of the CDR3 is 14 residues. Germline lookup yields CDR1 MDHEN and CDR2 SYDVKM. Based on the CDR3 plus reference TRBV28 and TRBJ2-5, the full variable domain is DVKVTQSSRYLVKRTGEKVFLECVQDMDHENMFWYRQDPGLGLRLIYFSYDVKMKEKGDIPEGYSVSREKKERFSLILESASTNQTSMYLCASSRLATQETQYFGPGTRLLVL.

The genes are TRBV18 and TRBJ2-7; D tentatively reads TRBD1 or TRBD2 (5 bases each). Germline CDR1 and CDR2: KGHSH and LQKENI. The CDR3 loop spans 15 amino acids. Trimming cost V 3 bases and J 7 bases, with 19 bases left between them. DNA for the CDR3: TGTGCCAGCTCACCTCTGGGGACCACTTCGGATGAGCAGTACTTC. Translating it yields CASSPLGTTSDEQYF.

V usage is TRBV12-5 and J usage is TRBJ2-1; D gene uncertain. The V end was cut by 3 bases, the J end by 1 base, with 7 bases between. Looked up from germline, CDR1 is LGHNT and CDR2 is FRNRAP. The CDR3 is 14 residues long. DNA for the CDR3: TGTGCTAGTGGTTTCGGGCAGTCCTACAATGAGCAGTTCTTC. Translation gives CASGFGQSYNEQFF. Using reference TRBV12-5 and TRBJ2-1 for the parts outside the CDR3, the full variable domain is DARVTQTPRHKVTEMGQEVTMRCQPILGHNTVFWYRQTMMQGLELLAYFRNRAPLDDSGMPKDRFSAEMPDATLATLKIQPSEPRDSAVYFCASGFGQSYNEQFFGPGTRLTVL.

V and J are TRBV24-1 and TRBJ2-3, with TRBD1 as a possible D gene (6 bases). Germline CDR1 and CDR2: KGHDR and SFDVKD. The length of the CDR3 is 14 residues. Deletions cut 2 bases from V and 7 bases from J, with 12 bases between. CDR3 nucleotide sequence: TGTGCCACCAGTGATTCTCAGGGGTCGAATACGCAGTATTTT. This codes for CATSDSQGSNTQYF.

The genes are TRBV4-1 and TRBJ2-3; weak D call: TRBD2 (5 bases). V was cut by 3 bases and J by 4 bases, with 20 bases left in between. In germline, CDR1 is MGHRA, CDR2 YSYEKL. The CDR3 spans 17 residues. The CDR3 sequence is CASSHSLGVAAADTQYF. CDR3 DNA sequence: TGCGCCAGCAGCCACTCCCTCGGGGTAGCCGCGGCAGATACGCAGTATTTT.

The CDR3 reads CASSTVGRYGYTF. For the CDR3, the DNA is TGTGCCAGCAGTACGGTGGGGCGCTATGGCTACACCTTC. The J gene is TRBJ1-2, the V gene TRBV27; the D gene is possibly TRBD1 (5 bases). CDR3 length: 13 amino acids. Between the trimmed V and J ends, which lost 5 bases and 4 bases, there was a span of 11 bases. Looked up from germline, CDR1 is MNHEY and CDR2 is SMNVEV (reference sequence).

CDR3 protein: CASSQEDRGGYTF. The CDR3 nucleotides read TGTGCCAGCAGCCAAGAGGATAGGGGTGGCTACACCTTC. This chain joins TRBV4-2 and TRBJ1-2; D is possibly TRBD1 (5 bases). Germline CDR1 LGHNA, CDR2 YNFKEQ. CDR3 length equals 13 residues. Trimming took off 0 bases at V and 7 bases at J, with 9 bases between the two ends.

This clone was picked up one time. The chain has TRBV6-5 and TRBJ1-5; D is unclear. V was clipped by 2 bases and J by 6 bases, with 11 bases between them. The CDR3 runs 14 residues. Germline-derived CDR1 and CDR2 are MNHEY and SVGAGI. The chain's CDR3 is CASSYGVRSQPQHF. Here the CDR3 DNA reads TGTGCCAGCAGTTACGGGGTCCGAAGTCAGCCCCAGCATTTT.

The chain links TRBV4-3 to TRBJ2-3; tentatively, D is TRBD2 (6 bases). Deletions cut 4 bases from V and 5 bases from J, with 10 bases between. The CDR3 runs 13 residues. Germline V gene sequence: CDR1 LGHNA, CDR2 YSLEER. The CDR3 spells CASSPQGGDTQYF. The CDR3 region has the DNA TGCGCCAGCAGCCCCCAGGGAGGAGATACGCAGTATTTT.

CDR3 sequence (DNA): TGTGCCAGCTCAAGTTCATGGGGAGGCTACAATGAGCAGTTCTTC. This translates into CASSSSWGGYNEQFF. This sequence joins TRBV18 and TRBJ2-1, with a tentative D call TRBD2 (6 bases). Germline V CDR1 and CDR2: KGHSH, LQKENI. The CDR3 runs to 15 residues. V was pared by 5 bases and J by 3 bases, with 14 bases between.

This clone was seen only once. The chain joins TRBV28 to TRBJ1-1; D call uncertain. Deletions cut 4 bases from V and 1 base from J, with 10 bases between. CDR1 MDHEN and CDR2 SYDVKM come from the germline V gene. There are 14 residues in the CDR3. CDR3 DNA: TGTGCCAGCAGTTCAATCCACCGGAACACTGAAGCTTTCTTT. Protein product: CASSSIHRNTEAFF.

This sequence joins TRBV6-2 or TRBV6-3 and TRBJ2-7; 9 bases agree with TRBD2. Unmatched junction bases numbered 5, after V lost 0 bases and J lost 5 bases. In germline, CDR1 is MNHEY, CDR2 SVGEGT. CDR3 length: 15 amino acids. The CDR3 reads CASSYSISGSDEQYF. The CDR3 bases are TGTGCCAGCAGTTACTCGATTAGCGGGAGTGACGAGCAGTACTTC.

V gene TRBV2 combines with J gene TRBJ2-7; D gene unclear. CDR1 SNHLY and CDR2 FYNNEI come from the germline V gene. The CDR3 consists of 13 residues. The V end lost 3 bases, the J end lost 2 bases, and 8 bases lay between the germline ends. The CDR3 sequence is CASSEGWPYEQYF. The DNA of the CDR3 is TGTGCCAGCAGTGAGGGTTGGCCCTACGAGCAGTACTTC.

The genes are TRBV27 and TRBJ1-5; maybe TRBD1 (5 bases). The CDR3 is 12 amino acids. V gave up 10 bases and J gave up 5 bases, with 12 bases separating them. CDR1 is MNHEY and CDR2 is SMNVEV in the germline V gene (reference sequence). The CDR3 spells CATGARDQPQHF. The DNA for the CDR3 is TGTGCCACCGGGGCTAGGGATCAGCCCCAGCATTTT.

The J gene is TRBJ1-2, the V gene TRBV6-5; D not resolved. Trimming pared 5 bases from V and 4 bases from J, leaving 8 bases between. The CDR3 is 12 amino acids. Germline values: CDR1 MNHEY, CDR2 SVGAGI. In DNA form, the CDR3 reads TGTGCCAGCAGTCCCACGACCTATGGCTACACCTTC. It is translated as CASSPTTYGYTF.